The 12 T cell receptor beta chains reported below all come from one sample, sequenced in a study of graft-versus-host responses after intestinal transplantation. Only in-frame clones appear in the TCRdb table, and some are missing; sequencing was by immunoSEQ multiplex PCR. The table lists 13,000 or so clones, 65% to 85% of them singletons. The sequencing used PBMCs, collected roughly 310 days after intestinal transplant. The origin of the receptors is a human patient who received an intestinal transplant, so some T cells may come from the graft donor.

The chain recombines TRBV19 with TRBJ2-2; D is unresolved. The V gene's germline CDR1 is LNHDA and CDR2 SQIVND (reference sequence). The CDR3 is 16 amino acids. The V end was cut by 2 bases, the J end by 5 bases, with 15 bases between. The CDR3 nucleotides are TGTGCCAGTAGTATATCGCGCGGAGTGGGGACCGGGGAGCTGTTTTTT. The encoded protein is CASSISRGVGTGELFF. Variable domain in full (rest from reference TRBV19 and TRBJ2-2): DGGITQSPKYLFRKEGQNVTLSCEQNLNHDAMYWYRQDPGQGLRLIYYSQIVNDFQKGDIAEGYSVSREKKESFPLTVTSAQKNPTAFYLCASSISRGVGTGELFFGEGSRLTVL.

This clone appeared a few times. The chain recombines TRBV7-9 with TRBJ1-1, with 9 positions matching TRBD1. The CDR3 covers 15 residues. V lost 5 bases and J lost 1; bases outside the gene matches: 5. From germline, CDR1 is SEHNR and CDR2 FQNEAQ (reference sequence). The CDR3 DNA is TGTGCCAGCAGCCTCAGGACAGGGGCGAACACTGAAGCTTTCTTT. Residues: CASSLRTGANTEAFF.

The chain joins TRBV11-2 to TRBJ2-7; maybe TRBD2 (6 bases). The CDR3 runs to 14 residues. V lost 1 base and J lost 4, with 11 bases in between. Germline lookup yields CDR1 SGHAT and CDR2 FQNNGV. As DNA, the CDR3 is TGTGCCAGCAGCTTAGGCGGGGTCCGATACGAGCAGTACTTC. This codes for CASSLGGVRYEQYF.

The J gene is TRBJ2-2, the V gene TRBV6-4; 11 bases agree with TRBD2. After removal of 0 bases from V and 6 bases from J, the junction contained 3 bases not matched to a gene. The CDR3 loop spans 16 amino acids. CDR1 is MRHNA and CDR2 is SNTAGT in the germline V gene. The CDR3 coding sequence is TGTGCCAGCAGTGACTCGACTAGCGGGGCCCCCGGGGAGCTGTTTTTT. Encoded protein: CASSDSTSGAPGELFF.

This chain links TRBV28 with TRBJ2-1, with 10 bases aligning to TRBD1. From germline, CDR1 is MDHEN and CDR2 SYDVKM. CDR3 length: 16 amino acids. The J segment lost 5 bases and the V segment lost 5 bases, leaving 9 bases of the junction unmatched. CDR3 loop: CASSPSGTGEHNEQFF. Written as DNA, the CDR3 is TGTGCCAGCAGTCCCTCCGGGACAGGGGAGCACAATGAGCAGTTCTTC.

The rearrangement joins TRBV19 to TRBJ1-1; no clear D. V was trimmed by 3 bases and J by 8 bases, leaving 10 bases between them. Germline V gene data show CDR1 as LNHDA and CDR2 as SQIVND (reference sequence). This CDR3 spans 12 amino acids. The CDR3 region has the DNA TGTGCCAGTAGTATCGGGCGCCTCGAAGCTTTCTTT. Amino acid sequence: CASSIGRLEAFF.

The gene calls are TRBV5-1 and TRBJ1-1; D may be TRBD1 (5 bases). The CDR3 is made up of 15 amino acids. Germline CDR1 reads SGHRS; CDR2 reads YFSETQ. The V and J ends lost 3 bases and 1 base respectively, with 13 bases between them. Here the CDR3 DNA reads TGCGCCAGCAGCTGGGACGACCGAGAGAACACTGAAGCTTTCTTT. It specifies CASSWDDRENTEAFF.

The chain uses TRBV5-1 and TRBJ1-1; possibly TRBD1 for D (5 bases). Germline loops: CDR1 SGHRS, CDR2 YFSETQ. The CDR3 runs 14 residues. Trimming stripped 2 bases from V and 10 bases from J, with 18 bases between. The CDR3 sequence: CASSLWLGPGGAFF. CDR3 coding DNA: TGCGCCAGCAGCTTATGGTTAGGCCCGGGGGGAGCTTTCTTT.

This chain joins TRBV28 and TRBJ2-1; the D gene is possibly TRBD1 (6 bases). The CDR3 is made up of 14 amino acids. Germline V lookup: CDR1 MDHEN, CDR2 SYDVKM. V lost 6 bases and J lost 2, with 11 bases in between. CDR3: CASRQGSTYNEQFF. For the CDR3, the DNA is TGTGCCAGCAGACAGGGTTCCACCTACAATGAGCAGTTCTTC.

The chain joins TRBV5-1 to TRBJ2-7; D gene uncertain. Trimming left V 0 bases short and J 3 bases short, with 10 bases between. The CDR3 contains 14 residues. The V gene's germline CDR1 is SGHRS and CDR2 YFSETQ. CDR3 sequence reads: CASSLAGGDYEQYF. The CDR3 DNA follows: TGCGCCAGCAGCTTGGCAGGTGGGGACTACGAGCAGTACTTC.

This chain uses TRBV7-9 with TRBJ1-4; 8 bases match TRBD1. The V gene's germline CDR1 is SEHNR and CDR2 FQNEAQ (reference sequence). This CDR3 region has 15 residues. After removal of 5 bases from V and 4 bases from J, the junction contained 6 bases not matched to a gene. The CDR3 region has the DNA TGTGCCAGCAGCCTACCGGGACAGGATAATGAAAAACTGTTTTTT. Residues: CASSLPGQDNEKLFF.

This clone was seen a handful of times. The V call is TRBV7-9, the J call TRBJ1-5; 9 nucleotides line up with TRBD1. The CDR3 sequence is 15 residues long. The germline CDR1 and CDR2 sequences are SEHNR and FQNEAQ (reference sequence). Unmatched junction bases numbered 3, after V lost 1 base and J lost 5 bases. The CDR3 region has the DNA TGTGCCAGCAGCTTAGGGACAGGGGAGGATCAGCCCCAGCATTTT. Translated: CASSLGTGEDQPQHF.